This T cell receptor beta chain stems from a study of T cell repertoires in cytomegalovirus infection. Study at large: Well-studied HLA-B-restricted CMV epitopes were used in the study alongside recently identified HLA-C-restricted ones. Both a matching HLA type and CMV infection were indicated by public TCR beta signatures.

This clonotype was found a few times. As yet, its antigen is unknown. The CDR3 runs 14 residues. The V gene end was trimmed by 0 bases and the J gene end by 5 bases; junction bases not matched to a gene: 4. Germline CDR1 reads MNHEY; CDR2 reads SVGAGI. Regarding the study as a whole: Identification of carriers of CMV plus the relevant HLA was performed using cumulative public TCR beta family frequency. CMV-specific HLA-C-restricted TCR beta clonotypes dominated the ex vivo response.

TCRdb used MiXCR to reprocess the reads, holding one entry per CDR3 protein. The table shows about a million distinct CDR3 sequences, with approximately 30% occurring only once. The chain joins TRBV6-5 to TRBJ2-7, with TRBD2 matching 7 bases. This receptor was taken from a human donor in good health (CMV status not recorded). Some clones in this sample may be carry-over from other donors' samples. This specimen was cultured CD8+ T cells from PBMCs, taken from culture after CMV antigen stimulation. This CDR3 reads CASSYSGGRNEQYF. CDR3 coding DNA: TGTGCCAGCAGTTACTCGGGGGGGAGGAACGAGCAGTACTTC.